This T cell receptor beta chain was identified during a study of blood T cell repertoires in COVID-19. As for the study in general: Spain, Italy and the United States supplied samples that represented acute and convalescent COVID-19. Nucleic acid was either cDNA or gDNA, and it came from T cells, B-cell-depleted T cells, or PBMCs.

In the original processing: Reference gene primer amplification in the assay estimated nucleated cell counts. The data were produced by immunoSEQ multiplex PCR, yet TCRdb's version contains in-frame clones alone and is incomplete. The DNA gave D and trimming, while V, J and clone size come from that table. The repertoire consists of about 120,000 clones, with around 86% occurring once and the leading ten covering less than 30%. Unmatched junction bases numbered 7, after V lost 1 base and J lost 2 bases. From germline, CDR1 is MDHEN and CDR2 SYDVKM. The CDR3 consists of 17 residues. V usage is TRBV28 and J usage is TRBJ1-3, with TRBD1 matching over 8 bases. This clonotype was sampled from a woman in her 70s with acute or convalescent COVID-19. The source material was peripheral blood. The CDR3 nucleotides are TGTGCCAGCAGTTTATCCCGTACAGGGGGTACTGGAAACACCATATATTTT. The encoded protein is CASSLSRTGGTGNTIYF.